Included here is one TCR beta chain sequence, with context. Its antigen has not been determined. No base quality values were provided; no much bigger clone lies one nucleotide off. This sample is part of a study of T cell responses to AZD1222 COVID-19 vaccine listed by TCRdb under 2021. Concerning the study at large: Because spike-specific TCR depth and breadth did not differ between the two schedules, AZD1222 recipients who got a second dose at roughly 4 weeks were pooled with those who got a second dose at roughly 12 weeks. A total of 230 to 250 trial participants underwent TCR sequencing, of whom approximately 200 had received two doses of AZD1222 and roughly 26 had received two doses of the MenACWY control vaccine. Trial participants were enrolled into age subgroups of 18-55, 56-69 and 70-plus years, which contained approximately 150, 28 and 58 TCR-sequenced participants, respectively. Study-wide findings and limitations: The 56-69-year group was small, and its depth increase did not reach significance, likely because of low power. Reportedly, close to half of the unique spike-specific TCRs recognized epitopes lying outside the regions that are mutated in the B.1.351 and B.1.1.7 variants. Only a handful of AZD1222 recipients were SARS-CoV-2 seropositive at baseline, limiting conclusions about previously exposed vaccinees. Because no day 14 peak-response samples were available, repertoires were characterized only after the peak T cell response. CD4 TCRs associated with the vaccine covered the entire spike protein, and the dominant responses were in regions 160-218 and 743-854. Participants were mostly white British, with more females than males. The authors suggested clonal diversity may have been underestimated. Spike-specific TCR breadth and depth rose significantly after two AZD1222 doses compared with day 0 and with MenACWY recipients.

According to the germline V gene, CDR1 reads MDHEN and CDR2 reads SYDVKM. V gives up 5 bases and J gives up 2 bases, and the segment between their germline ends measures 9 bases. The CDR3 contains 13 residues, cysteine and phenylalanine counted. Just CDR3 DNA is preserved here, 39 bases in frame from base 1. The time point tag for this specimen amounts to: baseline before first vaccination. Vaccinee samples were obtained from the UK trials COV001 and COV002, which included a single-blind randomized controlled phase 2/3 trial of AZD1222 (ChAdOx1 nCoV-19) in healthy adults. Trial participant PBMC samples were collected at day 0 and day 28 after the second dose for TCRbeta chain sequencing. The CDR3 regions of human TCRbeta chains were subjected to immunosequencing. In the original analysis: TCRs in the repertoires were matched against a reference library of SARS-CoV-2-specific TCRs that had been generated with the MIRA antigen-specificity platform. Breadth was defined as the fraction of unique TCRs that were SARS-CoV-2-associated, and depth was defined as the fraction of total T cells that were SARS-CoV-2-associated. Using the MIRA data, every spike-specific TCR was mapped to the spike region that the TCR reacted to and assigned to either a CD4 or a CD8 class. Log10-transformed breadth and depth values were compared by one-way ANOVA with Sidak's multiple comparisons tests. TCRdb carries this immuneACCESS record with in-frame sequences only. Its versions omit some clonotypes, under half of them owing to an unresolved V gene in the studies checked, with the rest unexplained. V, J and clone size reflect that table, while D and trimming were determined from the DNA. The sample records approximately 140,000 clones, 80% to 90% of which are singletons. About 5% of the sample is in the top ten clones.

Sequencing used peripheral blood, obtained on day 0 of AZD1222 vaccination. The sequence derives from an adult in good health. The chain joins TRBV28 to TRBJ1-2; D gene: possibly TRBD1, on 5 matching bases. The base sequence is TGTGCCAGCAGTAATCCAGGGAACTATGGCTACACCTTC. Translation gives CASSNPGNYGYTF.